What follows is one TCR beta chain and its context. As yet, its antigen is unknown. The V gene's germline CDR1 is MNHEY and CDR2 SVGEGT. This CDR3 has 16 residues. Trimming took 2 bases from V and 0 from J, leaving 12 bases between them. The entry originates in a study of T cell responses to AZD1222 COVID-19 vaccine. Background on the study: The analysis combined second doses at about 4 or about 12 weeks. General study results and limits: The reported proportion of spike-specific TCRs targeting unmutated variant regions was nearly half.

Produced via immunoSEQ multiplex PCR; TCRdb's table is partial and in-frame only. The sample records about 140,000 clones, more than 85% being singletons. The chain is built from TRBV6-2 or TRBV6-3 and TRBJ2-3; D possibly uses TRBD1 or TRBD2 (6 bases each). This receptor was obtained from an adult in good health. The specimen comprised peripheral blood, sampled on day 0 of AZD1222 vaccination. In nucleotides, the CDR3 is TGTGCCAGCAGTTACGAGGGGGGAGTTAGCACAGATACGCAGTATTTT. This codes for CASSYEGGVSTDTQYF.